Following are 12 T cell receptor beta chains from one sample sequenced in a study of blood T cell repertoires in COVID-19 (dated by TCRdb to the early 2020s). The library was generated by the immunoSEQ multiplex PCR assay. The clones in this table, taken by TCRdb from immuneACCESS, are in-frame only. Not every clone is retained; where verified, under half of the shortfall comes from an unresolved V gene, and the cause of the rest is unknown. Counted in this sample were about 480,000 clones; approximately 87% of them appeared once. Approximately 2% of the sample comes from the top ten. Sequencing input: PBMCs or T cells enriched from blood (not recorded which). Receptor source: a woman in her thirties or forties who had recovered from COVID-19.

V gene TRBV7-2 combines with J gene TRBJ2-3, with 7 nucleotides matching TRBD1. The trim removed 5 bases at V and 0 bases at J, leaving 5 bases unmatched. Germline CDR1 and CDR2: SGHTA and FQGNSA. The CDR3 contains 15 residues. CDR3 coding DNA: TGTGCCAGCAGCACTCGACAGGGTAGCACAGATACGCAGTATTTT. Amino acids: CASSTRQGSTDTQYF. The full variable domain, in which reference TRBV7-2 and TRBJ2-3 provide the parts outside the CDR3, is GAGVSQSPSNKVTEKGKDVELRCDPISGHTALYWYRQSLGQGLEFLIYFQGNSAPDKSGLPSDRFSAERTGGSVSTLTIQRTQQEDSAVYLCASSTRQGSTDTQYFGPGTRLTVL.

The chain combines TRBV3-1 (or the pseudogene TRBV3-2) with TRBJ2-7; 7 nucleotides align to TRBD1. In germline, CDR1 is LGHDT, CDR2 YNNKEL (reference sequence). The length of the CDR3 is 12 residues. Trimming removed 2 bases from V and 7 bases from J; junction bases left unmatched: 2. This CDR3 is CASSQSQGEQYF. DNA for the CDR3: TGTGCCAGCAGCCAATCACAGGGGGAGCAGTACTTC.

This clone was picked up one time. CDR3 DNA: TGTGCCAGCAGCTCCCATGGGACTAGCGGCTACGAGCAGTACTTC. Protein product: CASSSHGTSGYEQYF. The chain has TRBV11-3 and TRBJ2-7, with TRBD2 matching over 11 bases. Trimming took 4 bases from V and 3 from J; bases not matched to a gene: 5. This CDR3 is built from 15 residues. Germline V gives CDR1 SGHNT, CDR2 YENEEA.

This sequence joins TRBV4-3 and TRBJ2-3; D gene unclear. CDR1 is LGHNA, CDR2 YSLEER, per germline. This CDR3 region has 14 residues. Trimming took off 0 bases at V and 1 base at J, with 5 bases between the two ends. CDR3 DNA: TGCGCCAGCAGCCAAGATTTCGGCACAGATACGCAGTATTTT. Its protein is CASSQDFGTDTQYF.

The chain links TRBV30 to TRBJ1-4; 7 bases line up with TRBD1. V was pared by 3 bases and J by 8 bases, with 12 bases of the junction left unmatched. Germline V gives CDR1 GTSNPN, CDR2 SVGIG (reference sequence). The CDR3 contains 15 residues. CDR3 loop: CAWSPDRVVGEKLFF. In nucleotides, the CDR3 is TGTGCCTGGAGCCCAGACAGGGTGGTTGGGGAAAAACTGTTTTTT.

The genes are TRBV2 and TRBJ1-1; no clear D. This CDR3 spans 12 amino acids. The V gene lost 8 bases and the J gene lost 6 bases, with 13 bases spanning the gap. CDR1 is SNHLY and CDR2 is FYNNEI in the germline V gene. The CDR3 DNA reads TGTGCCAGCCGGGAGAGAATCCCTGAAGCTTTCTTT. Its translation: CASRERIPEAFF.

The chain employs TRBV10-3 and TRBJ2-5, with 7 bases aligning to TRBD2. This CDR3 contains 13 residues. Looked up from germline, CDR1 is ENHRY and CDR2 is SYGVKD. The junction had 6 bases not matched to a gene; V was cut back by 7 bases and J by 4 bases. In DNA form, the CDR3 reads TGTGCCATCAATGGCAGGGAGGGAGAGACCCAGTACTTC. It yields the protein CAINGREGETQYF.

This chain uses TRBV4-3 with TRBJ1-5; D not resolved. The germline gives CDR1 LGHNA, CDR2 YSLEER. The CDR3 runs 15 residues. V was shortened by 0 bases and J by 7 bases, with 13 bases between the two germline ends. CDR3 region: CASSQDYPSRQPQHF. The CDR3 DNA sequence: TGCGCCAGCAGCCAAGATTACCCGTCTCGGCAGCCCCAGCATTTT.

The J gene is TRBJ1-1, the V gene TRBV5-5; the match to TRBD1 covers 10 bases. CDR1 SGHKS and CDR2 YYEKEE come from the germline V gene (reference sequence). V was clipped by 2 bases and J by 4 bases; unmatched bases: 5. The CDR3 spans 15 residues. CDR3 DNA sequence: TGTGCCAGCAGCTTAGCGGGACAGGGGATCACTGAAGCTTTCTTT. Protein sequence: CASSLAGQGITEAFF.

The gene calls are TRBV4-1 and TRBJ1-1, with 7 bases identical to TRBD1. Germline CDR1 is MGHRA and CDR2 is YSYEKL. This CDR3 comprises 15 residues. With V trimmed by 3 bases and J by 3 bases, 7 bases remained unmatched. CDR3 sequence (DNA): TGCGCCAGCAGCCAGACAGGGACGGCGGACACTGAAGCTTTCTTT. Protein: CASSQTGTADTEAFF.

The chain carries TRBV10-3 and TRBJ1-2, with 9 nucleotides matching TRBD1. Germline V gene sequence: CDR1 ENHRY, CDR2 SYGVKD. V lost 5 bases and J lost 7; bases outside the gene matches: 2. The CDR3 is 12 residues long. CDR3 amino acids: CAISQQGAGYTF. CDR3 nucleotide sequence: TGTGCCATCAGTCAACAGGGGGCTGGCTACACCTTC.

The V gene is TRBV9, the J gene TRBJ2-1; the D gene is possibly TRBD2 (6 bases). This CDR3 contains 18 residues. V lost 3 bases, J lost 0 bases, and 19 bases lay in between. The germline V gene encodes CDR1 SGDLS and CDR2 YYNGEE. CDR3 amino acids: CASSGDLGTAASYNEQFF. As DNA, the CDR3 is TGTGCCAGCAGCGGAGACCTTGGGACTGCCGCCTCCTACAATGAGCAGTTCTTC.